This T cell receptor (beta chain) was identified during a study of blood T cell repertoires in COVID-19. Study-wide background: COVID-19 samples, acute and convalescent, were from the United States, Italy and Spain. Sources were T cells, B-cell-depleted T cells, or PBMCs; the material itself was cDNA or gDNA.

CDR1 is SNHLY and CDR2 is FYNNEI in the germline V gene. The ends were cut back, 8 bases at V and 12 bases at J, with 17 bases in the middle. The CDR3 is 12 residues long. In the study's own analysis: It was from reference gene primer amplification that nucleated cell counts were estimated. This table comes from immunoSEQ multiplex PCR, and its TCRdb copy is limited to in-frame clones, with some not included. D and trimming were read from the DNA, whereas the V and J calls and clone size are those reported in that table. Found here are some 50,000 clones, 85% to 90% of them singletons; the top ten hold 3.5% to 4.5%. This clone showed up just once.

The chain has TRBV2 and TRBJ2-1; D possibly corresponds to TRBD2 (6 bases). This sequence was found in a man aged 50-59 years with acute or convalescent COVID-19. The material sequenced was peripheral blood. The CDR3 DNA reads TGTGCCAGCCCTAGCGCTAATGGCGGGCAGTTCTTC. It is translated as CASPSANGGQFF.